The following is a T cell receptor (beta chain) sequence with its context. No cognate antigen has been identified for it. Nothing much larger sits one base from this clone, and base qualities are not available. Participants in the prospective study were enrolled through a virtual design, were aged 18 to 89 years, and lived in about two dozen United States geographic areas. Cohort assignment in the prospective study relied on participant-reported clinical history from a screening survey and a study questionnaire. Recovered participants in ImmuneRACE Cohort 3 were defined as having two consecutive negative NP/OP PCR tests, clearance from a healthcare professional, or resolution of symptoms. In the prospective study, mobile phlebotomists collected whole blood, serum and a nasopharyngeal or oropharyngeal swab from each participant. Prospective study participants could optionally give additional blood draws and questionnaires over an approximately two-month period. Prospective study blood samples were shipped either frozen or at room temperature before DNA extraction.

The sample is drawn from a study of blood T cell repertoires in COVID-19 (dated by TCRdb to the early 2020s). Describing the broader study: Samples covering the acute and convalescent phases of COVID-19 were provided by collaborators in the United States, Italy and Spain. Where available, HLA class I and class II types were taken from metadata supplied by the sample provider and were not determined by assay-based typing. The repertoires were released in a freely available public database intended as a resource for research on the immune response to SARS-CoV-2. Samples were obtained from the ongoing ImmuneRACE study (first 160 participants) and from 1,200 or so subjects provided by 6 global collaborators. Sample metadata almost always included a de-identified subject ID, COVID-19 status, age in years and sex. The dataset comprised deeply sampled blood TCRbeta repertoires from subjects exposed to, actively infected with, or recovered from COVID-19. The prospective study material was composed of cDNA or gDNA derived from T cells, B-cell-depleted T cells, or PBMCs.

Broader findings and caveats from the paper: The amount of clinical and demographic metadata varied by source and participant and was provided uncurated.

TCRbeta CDR3 regions were amplified from genomic DNA using the immunoSEQ Assay, a bias-controlled multiplex PCR. In the source study's methods: The number of nucleated cells in each sample was estimated by amplification of reference gene primers within the assay. Sequence reads were collapsed and filtered to measure the absolute abundance of every unique TCRbeta CDR3 rearrangement. For each sample, productive Simpson clonality was calculated as the square root of Simpson's diversity index over productive rearrangements. TCRdb took this table from immuneACCESS and kept in-frame rearrangements with V and J called. Such tables lack part of the clones; where checked against another copy, unresolved V genes explain under half of the gap, and the rest is unexplained. The V and J calls and the clone size are those of that table, but D and trimming were determined from the DNA. The sample table shows hundreds of thousands of clones, and 85% to 90% are seen once. The top ten constitute around 1.1% of the sample.

CDR1 and CDR2 (SNHLY, FYNNEI) derive from the germline V gene. Including the terminal cysteine and phenylalanine, the CDR3 comprises 13 residues. The kept DNA is CDR3 alone, 39 bases in frame from the first base. The V end loses 6 bases and the J end loses 8 bases, and a stretch of 13 bases separates them. In this chain, TRBV2 is recombined with TRBJ1-4; TRBD1 is possibly the D segment (5 matching bases). The sequenced sample consisted of PBMCs or T cells enriched from blood (not recorded which). This TCR was sampled from a young man who had recovered from COVID-19. The DNA sequence reads TGTGCCAGCAGAAGGGGCCTCGAGGAAAAACTGTTTTTT. Translated, this is CASRRGLEEKLFF.